This note documents a single T cell receptor (beta chain) sequence. The antigen is unknown. The V end was cut by 8 bases, the J end by 4 bases, with 14 bases between. The CDR3 consists of 14 residues. Germline assignment: CDR1 LNHDA and CDR2 SQIVND (reference sequence). In the PCR, 60 Vbeta and 13 Jbeta primers were used. Data came from immunoSEQ multiplex PCR; TCRdb stores just in-frame clones and leaves some out. The table includes more than 70,000 clones, approximately 70% detected once. This specimen comes from a study of cytomegalovirus exposure and HLA in healthy donors. Turning to the study itself: In an earlier analysis, some 110 million unique TCR beta sequences were found from 150 million to 200 million T cells.

Study-wide findings and caveats: Upon later analysis, TCR association rates were observed to vary by HLA locus, being highest for DRB1 and lowest for HLA-C. Some V segments could not be told apart, so they were left out, TRBV6-2 and TRBV6-3 among them. Likely technical artifact: a cluster of highly shared sequence variants.

The source is a woman in her fifties or sixties in good health and CMV-seropositive. Sequences were obtained from PBMCs. The rearrangement links TRBV19 to TRBJ2-2, with a possible D match to TRBD2 (5 bases). The CDR3 sequence: CASREGGGTGELFF. Written as DNA, the CDR3 is TGTGCCAGTCGAGAGGGCGGAGGCACCGGGGAGCTGTTTTTT.